This TCR beta chain came from a study of blood T cell repertoires in COVID-19. Across the whole study: From the United States, Italy and Spain came samples of acute and convalescent COVID-19. PBMCs, B-cell-depleted T cells, or T cells provided the cDNA or gDNA that made up the material.

In the original analysis: Using reference gene primer amplification, nucleated cell counts were estimated. Generated by immunoSEQ multiplex PCR, the TCRdb table keeps only in-frame clones and is missing some. From that table come the V and J calls and clone size; the DNA was used to work out D and trimming. The table lists over 250,000 clones, roughly 85% of them singletons. CDR3 length equals 16 residues. Germline values: CDR1 LNHDA, CDR2 SQIVND (reference sequence). Trimming at V came to 10 bases and at J to 2 bases, leaving 13 bases not matched to a gene. The chain couples TRBV19 to TRBJ1-4, with TRBD1 matching 7 bases. The TCR originated in a woman between 50 and 59 years old who had recovered from COVID-19. Sequencing was performed on peripheral blood. CDR3 in DNA: TGTGCCACCCAAGCCGGGAGGGGGCGTACTAATGAAAAACTGTTTTTT. Translated, it gives CATQAGRGRTNEKLFF.